This section outlines one T cell receptor (beta chain) sequence together with its context. Its antigen is undetermined. The data originate from a study of T cells in lung cancer brain metastases. Study outcomes and limitations: Compared with paired primaries, brain metastases showed fewer unique productive clones (around 1,500 versus 5,000). Preoperative corticosteroid effects on brain metastasis T cell infiltration were not controlled.

Sequenced by immunoSEQ multiplex PCR; TCRdb stores in-frame clones only, minus some. The sample has over 950 clones, approximately 90% seen once. Patients had resection for synchronous oligometastatic disease or delayed recurrence of a solitary brain metastasis. Patients with a history of multiple malignancies were excluded. Trimming took 2 bases from V and 7 from J, leaving 9 bases between them. Germline CDR1 reads GTSNPN; CDR2 reads SVGIG (reference sequence). This CDR3 is built from 11 residues. This receptor was obtained from a woman aged 45 to 65 with non-small cell lung cancer. The chain is built from TRBV30 and TRBJ2-7; D gene unclear. Specimen: tumor tissue from the primary lung tumor. The CDR3 here is CAWSYMAEQYF. In nucleotides, the CDR3 is TGTGCCTGGAGTTATATGGCGGAGCAGTACTTC.